The sequence of this TCR beta chain was determined in a study of cytotoxic CD8 clonotypes in ibrutinib-treated CLL. Assay: immunoSEQ multiplex PCR; the TCRdb copy retains only in-frame clones and omits some. The sample contains hundreds of thousands of clones, about 61% of which appear only once. About this clone itself: Antigen: not known.

Broader study findings: Sample timing was unmatched between remission and later-progressing patients; lymph nodes unstudied. Clonality at baseline surpassed age-matched healthy donors and tracked circulating CD8+ T-cell counts.

This specimen was PBMCs, taken after 36 months of ibrutinib treatment. This sequence was found in a human donor with chronic lymphocytic leukemia.

CDR3 protein: CASSLDFRVLNTEAFF. For the CDR3, the DNA is TGTGCCAGCAGCTTAGATTTCCGGGTTTTGAACACTGAAGCTTTCTTT. This chain connects TRBV11-3 to TRBJ1-1, with D unresolved. Per the germline V gene, CDR1 is SGHNT and CDR2 is YENEEA. This CDR3 comprises 16 residues. V was pared by 0 bases and J by 0 bases, with 11 bases between.